These T cell receptor beta chains were read from a single sample in a study of PD-1 blockade in classical Hodgkin lymphoma. Assay: immunoSEQ multiplex PCR; the TCRdb copy retains only in-frame clones and omits some. The sample lists 90,000 to 110,000 clones, around 90% seen once, with about 20% in the top ten. The sample was peripheral blood mononuclear cells (PBMCs), taken before the fourth cycle of nivolumab. These receptors came from a human donor with classical Hodgkin lymphoma. Both conserved end residues are part of each CDR3. A D gene is named only where the DNA matches it firmly. Clone size is shown for a subset of rows, as once, few, many or a class of expanded clone.

TGTGCCAGCAGGCGGACAGAAGGAACAGATACGCAGTATTTT,CASRRTEGTDTQYF,-,TRBV6-5,-,TRBJ2-3
TGTGCCAGCAGCCCGGGACCGCAGAATGAAAAACTGTTTTTT,CASSPGPQNEKLFF,-,TRBV21-1,few,TRBJ1-4
TGTGCCAGCAGCCAAAATTCTGAGACCCAGTACTTC,CASSQNSETQYF,-,TRBV21-1,once,TRBJ2-5
TGTGCCAGCAGTTTAAGACCTAGAGCTAACTATGGCTACACCTTC,CASSLRPRANYGYTF,-,TRBV27,-,TRBJ1-2
TGTGCCAGCAGTGCGGCGTTAGGACTAGCGGCCACCTACGAGCAGTACTTC,CASSAALGLAATYEQYF,TRBD2,TRBV2,-,TRBJ2-7
TGTGCCAGCAGCGACGGAAACTATGGCTACACCTTC,CASSDGNYGYTF,-,TRBV28,-,TRBJ1-2
TGTGCCAGTCGAAGATTGTACAGCTCCTACAATGAGCAGTTCTTC,CASRRLYSSYNEQFF,-,TRBV19,-,TRBJ2-1
TGTGCCAGCAGTTACTCCGACGGGGGGAATGAGCAGTTCTTC,CASSYSDGGNEQFF,TRBD2,TRBV6-5,-,TRBJ2-1
TGTGCCAGCAGCCGATTAGCGACTAGCACAGATACGCAGTATTTT,CASSRLATSTDTQYF,-,TRBV4-2,-,TRBJ2-3
TGTGCCAGCAGTTGGGCAGGGGGAACAGGAAACATTCAGTACTTC,CASSWAGGTGNIQYF,TRBD1,TRBV27,once,TRBJ2-4
TGTGCCAGCAGACGCCACCAAGGGGAGGATGGCTACACCTTC,CASRRHQGEDGYTF,-,TRBV6-5,-,TRBJ1-2
TGCAGCGTTGGATTCACGGGGGATTCACCCCTCCACTTT,CSVGFTGDSPLHF,-,TRBV29-1,-,TRBJ1-6
TGCGCCAGCCATAGCACCCAACAGGAGACCTACGAGCAGTACTTC,CASHSTQQETYEQYF,-,TRBV23-1,-,TRBJ2-7
TGTGCCAGTACCACTGGGACACCTCCCTTGGGGTATGGCTACACCTTC,CASTTGTPPLGYGYTF,-,TRBV19,-,TRBJ1-2
TGCGCCAGCAGCCAATTTGCGAGGAGCACCTACGAGCAGTACTTC,CASSQFARSTYEQYF,-,TRBV4-1,-,TRBJ2-7
TGTGCCAGCTCACCCTCCCTCCGGACAGTCTCTACTAATGAAAAACTGTTTTTT,CASSPSLRTVSTNEKLFF,-,TRBV18,once,TRBJ1-4
TGCGCCAGCAGCCTCGCCCCCGGGACTCCAAGGGGCGAAAAACTGTTTTTT,CASSLAPGTPRGEKLFF,-,TRBV5-1,-,TRBJ1-4
TGTGCCAGCAGCCGCAATGGAGGGGCGGGAGGGCCAGCAGGGGCCAACGTCCTGACTTTC,CASSRNGGAGGPAGANVLTF,TRBD2,TRBV4-2,-,TRBJ2-6
TGTGCCAGCAGCTCACCTACGGGCCCCCAAGAGACCCAGTACTTC,CASSSPTGPQETQYF,-,TRBV9,-,TRBJ2-5
TGTGCCAGCAGTTTCCCCGCCTCAGATACGCAGTATTTT,CASSFPASDTQYF,-,TRBV27,-,TRBJ2-3
TGTGCCAGCAGTTTCGGGGACAGGGTCTCCTACAATGAGCAGTTCTTC,CASSFGDRVSYNEQFF,TRBD1,TRBV27,-,TRBJ2-1
TGTGCCAGCAGTGCGACAGGGGGCCGGCGGGGAAGTGGCTACACCTTC,CASSATGGRRGSGYTF,TRBD1,TRBV27,-,TRBJ1-2
TGTGCCAGCAGTTTCGCTCTAGCGGGAGGCCTCCCTATTGCGCAGTATTTT,CASSFALAGGLPIAQYF,TRBD2,TRBV28,-,TRBJ2-3
TGTGCCAGCAGCGCATCATCTAGCGGGGTCGCGAGGTTGAGTACGCAGTATTTT,CASSASSSGVARLSTQYF,TRBD2,TRBV7-2,-,TRBJ2-3
TGTGCCAGCAGCCAAGCGGATTTTTGGGGCGGAGAGACCCAGTACTTC,CASSQADFWGGETQYF,-,TRBV14,-,TRBJ2-5
TGTGCCAGCAGCGACCCTCAGGGAGGTGACACTGAAGCTTTCTTT,CASSDPQGGDTEAFF,-,TRBV6-1,-,TRBJ1-1
TGTGCCATCAGTGAGGACCGCCAGGGGTACAATCAGCCCCAGCATTTT,CAISEDRQGYNQPQHF,-,TRBV10-3,-,TRBJ1-5
TGTGCCAGCAGGGAGGAGTCATATGGCTACACCTTC,CASREESYGYTF,-,TRBV6-1,-,TRBJ1-2
TGTGCCAGCAGTCACACCTACGAGCAGTACTTC,CASSHTYEQYF,-,TRBV28,-,TRBJ2-7
TGTGCCAGCAGCTTCACCGGGAGATCGAATGAAAAACTGTTTTTT,CASSFTGRSNEKLFF,-,TRBV5-4,-,TRBJ1-4
TGTGCCAGCAGCGCGGGGGGCGGAAACAGGGAGGTTTGGCGGGAGGGGTTAACCTACAATGAGCAGTTCTTC,CASSAGGGNREVWREGLTYNEQFF,TRBD2,TRBV9,-,TRBJ2-1
TGTGCCAGCAGCTTAATACGCAGGGCCCCCGTTTTT,CASSLIRRAPVF,-,TRBV7-9,-,TRBJ1-1
TGTGCCAGCTCACTGGGACTAGCCGGGGCCGGGGAGCTGTTTTTT,CASSLGLAGAGELFF,TRBD2,TRBV18,-,TRBJ2-2
TGTGCCAGCAGTACACCCCCGCAGGACCGCGAGTACTTC,CASSTPPQDREYF,-,TRBV28,-,TRBJ2-7
TGTGCCAGCCGATCGGGAAGCAACACCGGGGAGCTGTTTTTT,CASRSGSNTGELFF,-,TRBV6-5,-,TRBJ2-2
TGTGCCAGCACCGAGGTTGGGGGTAACTATGGCTACACCTTC,CASTEVGGNYGYTF,-,TRBV28,few,TRBJ1-2
TGTGCCAGCAGCCTGCCCGGGACAGGGAACACCGGGGAGCTGTTTTTT,CASSLPGTGNTGELFF,TRBD1,TRBV5-4,-,TRBJ2-2
TGTGCCAGCAGTTACTTACCCTCCCGGGACCTCTATGGCTACACCTTC,CASSYLPSRDLYGYTF,-,TRBV6-5,-,TRBJ1-2
TGTGCCTGGAGTTGGGCAGGCAAAAGCAATCAGCCCCAGCATTTT,CAWSWAGKSNQPQHF,-,TRBV30,-,TRBJ1-5